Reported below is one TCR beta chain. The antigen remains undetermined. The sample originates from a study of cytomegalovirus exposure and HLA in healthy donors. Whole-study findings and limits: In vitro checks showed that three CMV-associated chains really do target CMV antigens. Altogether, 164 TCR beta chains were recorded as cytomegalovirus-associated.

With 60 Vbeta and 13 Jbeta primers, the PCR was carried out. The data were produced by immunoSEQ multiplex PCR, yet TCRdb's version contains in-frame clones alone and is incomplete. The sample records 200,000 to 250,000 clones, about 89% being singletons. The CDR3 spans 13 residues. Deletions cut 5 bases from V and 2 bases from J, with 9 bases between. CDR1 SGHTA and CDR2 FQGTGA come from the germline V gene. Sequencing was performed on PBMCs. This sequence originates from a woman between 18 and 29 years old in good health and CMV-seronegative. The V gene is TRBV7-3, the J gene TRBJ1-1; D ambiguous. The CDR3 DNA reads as TGTGCCAGCAGCCCAACTATTAACACTGAAGCTTTCTTT. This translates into CASSPTINTEAFF.